This T cell receptor beta chain stems from a study of OX40 agonist ivuxolimab in advanced cancers. As to this clone: Its specificity is unknown.

Findings of the study overall: CD4+ and CD8+ blood T cells expanded clonally by week 6 at 0.1 to 3.0 mg/kg.

Patients who had autoimmune disease history or got systemic immunosuppression were left out. With 4 bases clipped from V and 2 bases from J, the junction kept 6 bases outside the gene matches. The germline V gene has CDR1 SGHKS and CDR2 YYEKEE (reference sequence). This CDR3 spans 14 amino acids. The method was immunoSEQ multiplex PCR; TCRdb's version includes in-frame clones alone and lacks a portion of them. The data contain 70,000 or so clones, roughly 80% of them seen just once; the ten biggest clones take up 11%. This clonotype was sampled from an adult with an advanced solid tumor such as melanoma, head and neck, liver or kidney cancer. The sample here was CD4+ or CD8+ T cells sorted from blood, taken in a trial of the OX40 agonist ivuxolimab. The rearrangement uses TRBV5-5 and TRBJ2-7; 7 positions agree with TRBD2. The CDR3 is CASSGGDYTYEQYF. In DNA, the CDR3 is TGTGCCAGCAGCGGCGGGGACTACACCTACGAGCAGTACTTC.